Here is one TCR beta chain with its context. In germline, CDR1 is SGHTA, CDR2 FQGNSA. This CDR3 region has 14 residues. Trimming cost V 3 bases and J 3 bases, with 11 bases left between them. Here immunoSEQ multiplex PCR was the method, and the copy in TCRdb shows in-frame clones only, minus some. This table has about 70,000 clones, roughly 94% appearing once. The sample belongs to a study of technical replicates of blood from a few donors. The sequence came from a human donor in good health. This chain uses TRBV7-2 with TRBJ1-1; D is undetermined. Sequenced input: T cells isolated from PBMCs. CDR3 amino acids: CASSFLPRDTEAFF. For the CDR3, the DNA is TGTGCCAGCAGCTTTCTCCCTCGGGACACTGAAGCTTTCTTT.